This is a list of T cell receptor beta chains from one sample in a study of blood T cell repertoires in COVID-19. TCRdb keeps only in-frame clones here, not all; method: immunoSEQ multiplex PCR. This table has 100,000 or so clones, approximately 90% appearing once. Sequences were obtained from peripheral blood. These receptors came from a woman aged 45-65 years in a cohort sampled during active COVID-19. Each CDR3 is given with its conserved first and last residue. A D gene is named only where the DNA matches it firmly. Clone size appears in some rows only: once, few, many, or a class for an expanded clone.

>TRBJ1-5|.|.|TRBV27
TGTGCCAGCCTCGATAAAGGCAGGGGCACTCCTTATAGCAATCAGCCCCAGCATTTT
CASLDKGRGTPYSNQPQHF
>TRBJ1-1|.|.|TRBV28
TGTGCCAGCACCGGGAACACTGAAGCTTTCTTT
CASTGNTEAFF
>TRBJ2-7|.|.|TRBV11-1
TGTGCCAGCAGCATCCAGGGATACGAGCAGTACTTC
CASSIQGYEQYF
>TRBJ1-2|.|.|TRBV29-1
TGCAGCGTCGCGGACTGGAACTATGGCTACACCTTC
CSVADWNYGYTF
>TRBJ2-7|.|.|TRBV9
TGTGCCAGCAGCGTAGACGGGGTTGGCGTCTACGAGCAGTACTTC
CASSVDGVGVYEQYF
>TRBJ2-2|.|.|TRBV7-9
TGTGCCAGCAGCTCGACCGGGGAGGGGGCCGGGGAGCTGTTTTTT
CASSSTGEGAGELFF
>TRBJ1-2|.|.|TRBV3-1/TRBV3-2
TGTGCCAGCAGCCAGGAGGGGTCTAACTATGGCTACACCTTC
CASSQEGSNYGYTF
>TRBJ2-7|.|TRBD1|TRBV5-1
TGCGCCAGCAGCCCCACAGGGGACGGCTACGAGCAGTACTTC
CASSPTGDGYEQYF
>TRBJ1-1|.|.|TRBV7-8
TGTGCCAGCAGCTTTACAGGGAATCCTGAAGCTTTCTTT
CASSFTGNPEAFF
>TRBJ2-1|.|TRBD1|TRBV19
TGTGCCAGTAGTACGAATAACAGGGGAAGGTCCTACAATGAGCAGTTCTTC
CASSTNNRGRSYNEQFF
>TRBJ2-2|.|TRBD2|TRBV7-9
TGTGCCAGCAGCCCCCGCCTACTAGCGGGAGCGGTTTTCACCGGGGAGCTGTTTTTT
CASSPRLLAGAVFTGELFF
>TRBJ2-1|.|TRBD2|TRBV19
TGTGCCAGTAGTAGTTTATATAGCGGGAGGGCCAATGAGCAGTTCTTC
CASSSLYSGRANEQFF
>TRBJ1-3|.|.|TRBV5-1
TGCGCCAGCAGCTTGAGGCAGGGTGCCGTCTCTGGAAACACCATATATTTT
CASSLRQGAVSGNTIYF
>TRBJ1-1|.|TRBD1|TRBV4-1
TGCGCCAGCAGGACAGGGGTTCGAGCTTTCTTT
CASRTGVRAFF
>TRBJ1-1|.|TRBD1|TRBV3-1/TRBV3-2
TGTGCCAGCAGCCACAATACTGGGACAGGGGGGTTCACTGAAGCTTTCTTT
CASSHNTGTGGFTEAFF
>TRBJ2-2|.|.|TRBV11-3
TGTGCCAGCAGCCTCACACACACCGGGGAGCTGTTTTTT
CASSLTHTGELFF
>TRBJ2-2|few|TRBD2|TRBV4-2
TGTGCCAGCAGCCAGAGCGGGAGTATCCTTACTGAGCTGTTTTTT
CASSQSGSILTELFF
>TRBJ1-1|.|TRBD1|TRBV6-5
TGTGCCAGCAGGGACAGGGGTAACACTGAAGCTTTCTTT
CASRDRGNTEAFF
>TRBJ2-5|.|.|TRBV5-1
TGCGCCAGCAGCTTACGTGGGGGGACTGAGGAGACCCAGTACTTC
CASSLRGGTEETQYF
>TRBJ1-6|.|TRBD1|TRBV5-1
TGCGCCAGCAGCTTGGGCCCTGTAGGCCCGAACAGGGGTCGGGATTCACCCCTCCACTTT
CASSLGPVGPNRGRDSPLHF
>TRBJ2-1|.|.|TRBV24-1
TGTGCCACCAGTGAGATGCCTAGTGGGGAGCAGTTCTTC
CATSEMPSGEQFF
>TRBJ2-7|.|.|TRBV2
TGTGCCAGCTTTGAGGGCAGGGACACCTACGAGCAGTACTTC
CASFEGRDTYEQYF